The rows below give T cell receptor beta chains drawn from one sample of a study of T cell responses to AZD1222 COVID-19 vaccine. Only in-frame clones appear in the TCRdb table, and some are missing; sequencing was by immunoSEQ multiplex PCR. The sample includes about 140,000 clones. Material for sequencing was peripheral blood. These receptors all come from an adult in good health. Both conserved end residues are part of each CDR3. A D gene is named only where the DNA matches it firmly.

v_call: TRBV5-4; d_call: TRBD1; j_call: TRBJ1-6; cdr3_nt: TGTGCCAGCAGCTTGGGCGGGACAGCGGGCTATAATTCACCCCTCCACTTT; cdr3_aa: CASSLGGTAGYNSPLHF
v_call: TRBV11-2; d_call: .; j_call: TRBJ1-6; cdr3_nt: TGTGCCAGCAGCTTACGGGGGGCTGAGGATTCACCCCTCCACTTT; cdr3_aa: CASSLRGAEDSPLHF
v_call: TRBV6-5; d_call: .; j_call: TRBJ2-3; cdr3_nt: TGTGCCACCCAGAGACAGTTAAGCCTCACAGATACGCAGTATTTT; cdr3_aa: CATQRQLSLTDTQYF
v_call: TRBV6-1; d_call: TRBD2; j_call: TRBJ2-2; cdr3_nt: TGTGCCAGCAGTGGACTAGCGGGGGTCCCCCGGAACACCGGGGAGCTGTTTTTT; cdr3_aa: CASSGLAGVPRNTGELFF
v_call: TRBV6-2/TRBV6-3; d_call: TRBD1; j_call: TRBJ1-2; cdr3_nt: TGTGCCAGCAGTTACTCGAGGGGACAGGGTAACTATGGCTACACCTTC; cdr3_aa: CASSYSRGQGNYGYTF
v_call: TRBV6-2/TRBV6-3; d_call: .; j_call: TRBJ1-5; cdr3_nt: TGTGCCAGCAGTTACGTGACCCAGCCCCAGCATTTT; cdr3_aa: CASSYVTQPQHF
v_call: TRBV9; d_call: .; j_call: TRBJ1-6; cdr3_nt: TGTGCCAGCAGCGTTGGACAGTTTCTCCCACCCCTCCACTTT; cdr3_aa: CASSVGQFLPPLHF
v_call: TRBV6-2/TRBV6-3; d_call: .; j_call: TRBJ1-1; cdr3_nt: TGTGCCAGCAGTTACTCGAATCGCCCGTCTTTCCCGAAGGCTTTCTTT; cdr3_aa: CASSYSNRPSFPKAFF
v_call: TRBV6-5; d_call: .; j_call: TRBJ1-2; cdr3_nt: TGTGCCAGCATGCGGGGGAATAACTATGGCTACACCTTC; cdr3_aa: CASMRGNNYGYTF
v_call: TRBV19; d_call: .; j_call: TRBJ1-2; cdr3_nt: TGTGCCAGTAGTATAGACAGGGATGGCTACACCTTC; cdr3_aa: CASSIDRDGYTF
v_call: TRBV6-2/TRBV6-3; d_call: TRBD2; j_call: TRBJ2-1; cdr3_nt: TGTGCCAGCAGTCGCGGGGGGTCCTACAATGAGCAGTTCTTC; cdr3_aa: CASSRGGSYNEQFF